This T cell receptor (beta chain) comes out of a study of blood T cell repertoires in COVID-19. On the study more broadly: Spain, Italy and the United States supplied samples that represented acute and convalescent COVID-19. From T cells, B-cell-depleted T cells, or PBMCs came the material, which was cDNA or gDNA.

Authors' data handling: Amplification from reference gene primers served as the basis for estimated nucleated cell counts. TCRdb's copy holds only in-frame clones and misses some; the assay was immunoSEQ multiplex PCR. V and J calls and clone size follow that table, whereas D and trimming were derived from the DNA. The data contain 110,000 or so clones, over 75% of them singletons. Germline loops: CDR1 GTSNPN, CDR2 SVGIG (reference sequence). The CDR3 extends over 13 amino acids. V dropped 4 bases and J dropped 2; count of bases not matched to a gene: 4. The V and J genes are TRBV30 and TRBJ2-7, with TRBD1 matching 8 bases. The clonotype originates from a man aged 45-65 years with acute or convalescent COVID-19. Specimen: peripheral blood. CDR3: CAWKPGQAYEQYF. The CDR3, as DNA: TGTGCCTGGAAACCGGGACAGGCCTACGAGCAGTACTTC.